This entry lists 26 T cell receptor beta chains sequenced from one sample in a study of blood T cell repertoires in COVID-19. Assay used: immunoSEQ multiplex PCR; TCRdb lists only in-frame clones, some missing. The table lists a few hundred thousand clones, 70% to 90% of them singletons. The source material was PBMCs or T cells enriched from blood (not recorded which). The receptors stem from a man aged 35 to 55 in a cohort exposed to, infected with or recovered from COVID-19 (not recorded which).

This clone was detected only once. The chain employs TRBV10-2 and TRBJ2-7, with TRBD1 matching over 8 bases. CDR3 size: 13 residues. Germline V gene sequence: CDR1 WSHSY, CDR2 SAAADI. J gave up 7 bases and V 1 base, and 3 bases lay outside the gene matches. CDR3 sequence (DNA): TGCGCCAGCAGTGAGTTACAGGGGGTTGAGCAGTACTTC. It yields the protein CASSELQGVEQYF.

The CDR3 nucleotides are TGTGCCAGCAGCCAAGGGTTAGCGGGAGATCGGGCGAACACCGGGGAGCTGTTTTTT. Its protein product is CASSQGLAGDRANTGELFF. This sequence joins TRBV4-2 and TRBJ2-2; 9 positions agree with TRBD2. The ends lost 1 base at V and 0 bases at J; junction bases unmatched: 9. The CDR3 length is 19 residues. The V gene's germline CDR1 is LGHNA and CDR2 YNFKEQ.

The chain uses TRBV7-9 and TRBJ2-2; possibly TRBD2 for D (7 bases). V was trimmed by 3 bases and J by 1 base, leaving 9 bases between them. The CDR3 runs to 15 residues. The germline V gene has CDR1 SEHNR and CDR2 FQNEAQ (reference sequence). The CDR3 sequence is CASSLGGLNTGELFF. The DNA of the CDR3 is TGTGCCAGCAGCTTGGGGGGGCTGAACACCGGGGAGCTGTTTTTT.

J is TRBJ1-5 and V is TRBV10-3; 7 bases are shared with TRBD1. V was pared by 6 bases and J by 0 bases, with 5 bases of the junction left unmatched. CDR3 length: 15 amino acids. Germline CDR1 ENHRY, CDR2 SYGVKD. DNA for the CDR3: TGTGCCATCAGGCCCGGGACAGATAGCAATCAGCCCCAGCATTTT. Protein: CAIRPGTDSNQPQHF.

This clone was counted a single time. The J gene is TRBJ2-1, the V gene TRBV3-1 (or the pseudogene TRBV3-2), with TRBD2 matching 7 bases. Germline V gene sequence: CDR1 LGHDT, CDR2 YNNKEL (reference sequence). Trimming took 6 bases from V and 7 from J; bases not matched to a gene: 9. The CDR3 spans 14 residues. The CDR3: CASRKRENGNEQFF. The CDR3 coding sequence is TGTGCCAGCAGGAAGCGGGAAAACGGGAATGAGCAGTTCTTC.

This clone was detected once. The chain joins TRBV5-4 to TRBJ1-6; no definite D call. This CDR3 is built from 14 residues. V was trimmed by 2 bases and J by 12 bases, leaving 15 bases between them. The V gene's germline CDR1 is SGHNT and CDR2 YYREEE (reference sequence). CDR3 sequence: CASSLQNNLGPLHF. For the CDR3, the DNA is TGTGCCAGCAGCTTACAGAATAACTTAGGACCCCTCCACTTT.

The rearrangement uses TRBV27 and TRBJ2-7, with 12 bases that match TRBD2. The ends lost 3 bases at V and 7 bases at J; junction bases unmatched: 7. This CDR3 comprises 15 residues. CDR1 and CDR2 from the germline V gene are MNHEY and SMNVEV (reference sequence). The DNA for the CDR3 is TGTGCCAGCAGTTTTCGACTAGCGGGAGCTGGAGAGCAGTACTTC. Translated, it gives CASSFRLAGAGEQYF.

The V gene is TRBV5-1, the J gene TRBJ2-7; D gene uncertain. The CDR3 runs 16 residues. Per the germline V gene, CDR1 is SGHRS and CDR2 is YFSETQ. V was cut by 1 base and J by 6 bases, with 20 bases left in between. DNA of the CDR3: TGCGCCAGCAGCTTGATGTCCGGAGTAGAGGCCTCCGAGCAGTACTTC. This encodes CASSLMSGVEASEQYF.

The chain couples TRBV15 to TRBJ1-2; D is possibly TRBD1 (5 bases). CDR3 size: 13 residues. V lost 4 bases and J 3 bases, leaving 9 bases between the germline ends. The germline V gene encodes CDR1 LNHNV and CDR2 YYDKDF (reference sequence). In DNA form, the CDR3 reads TGTGCCACCAGCAATGTCAGGGACTATGGCTACACCTTC. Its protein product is CATSNVRDYGYTF.

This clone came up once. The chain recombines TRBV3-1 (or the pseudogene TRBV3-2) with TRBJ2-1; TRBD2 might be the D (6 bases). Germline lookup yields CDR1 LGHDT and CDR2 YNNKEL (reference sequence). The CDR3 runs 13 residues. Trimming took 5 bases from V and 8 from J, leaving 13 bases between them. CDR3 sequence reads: CASSSEGFYEQFF. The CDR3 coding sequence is TGTGCCAGCAGCTCGGAGGGTTTCTATGAGCAGTTCTTC.

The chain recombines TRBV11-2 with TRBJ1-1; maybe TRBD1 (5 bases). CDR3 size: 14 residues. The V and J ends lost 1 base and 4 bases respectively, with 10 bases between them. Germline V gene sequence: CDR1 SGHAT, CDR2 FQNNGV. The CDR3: CASSLVRGSTEAFF. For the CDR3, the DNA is TGTGCCAGCAGCTTAGTACGGGGGAGCACTGAAGCTTTCTTT. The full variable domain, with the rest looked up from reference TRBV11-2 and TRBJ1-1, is EAGVAQSPRYKIIEKRQSVAFWCNPISGHATLYWYQQILGQGPKLLIQFQNNGVVDDSQLPKDRFSAERLKGVDSTLKIQPAKLEDSAVYLCASSLVRGSTEAFFGQGTRLTVV.

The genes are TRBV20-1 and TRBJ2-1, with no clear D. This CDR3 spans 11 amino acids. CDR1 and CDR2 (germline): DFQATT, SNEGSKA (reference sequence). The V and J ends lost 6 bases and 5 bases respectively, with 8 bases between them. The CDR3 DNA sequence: TGCAGTGCAAACCTAAACAATGAGCAGTTCTTC. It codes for CSANLNNEQFF.

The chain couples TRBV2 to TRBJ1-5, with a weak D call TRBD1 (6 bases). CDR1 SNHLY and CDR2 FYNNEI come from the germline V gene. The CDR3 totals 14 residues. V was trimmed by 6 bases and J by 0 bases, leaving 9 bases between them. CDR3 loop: CASRGTFSNQPQHF. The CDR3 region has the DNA TGTGCCAGCAGAGGGACATTTAGCAATCAGCCCCAGCATTTT. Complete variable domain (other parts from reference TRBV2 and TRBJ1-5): EPEVTQTPSHQVTQMGQEVILRCVPISNHLYFYWYRQILGQKVEFLVSFYNNEISEKSEIFDDQFSVERPDGSNFTLKIRSTKLEDSAMYFCASRGTFSNQPQHFGDGTRLSIL.

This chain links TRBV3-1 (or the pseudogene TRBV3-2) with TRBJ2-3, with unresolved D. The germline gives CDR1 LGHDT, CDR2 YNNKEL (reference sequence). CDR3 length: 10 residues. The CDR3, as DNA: TGTGCGAAACACACAGATACGCAGTATTTT. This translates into CAKHTDTQYF.

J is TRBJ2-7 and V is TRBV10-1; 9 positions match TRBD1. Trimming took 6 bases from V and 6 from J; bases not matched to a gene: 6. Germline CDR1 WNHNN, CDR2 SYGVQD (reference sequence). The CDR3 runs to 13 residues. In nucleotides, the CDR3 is TGCGCCAGCAGCCGGGGACAGGGTGGCGAGCAGTACTTC. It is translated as CASSRGQGGEQYF.

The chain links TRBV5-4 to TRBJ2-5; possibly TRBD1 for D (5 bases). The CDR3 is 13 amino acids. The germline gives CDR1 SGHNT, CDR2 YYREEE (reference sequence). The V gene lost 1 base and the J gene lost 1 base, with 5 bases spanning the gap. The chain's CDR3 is CASSLQGQETQYF. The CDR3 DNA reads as TGTGCCAGCAGCTTGCAGGGCCAAGAGACCCAGTACTTC.

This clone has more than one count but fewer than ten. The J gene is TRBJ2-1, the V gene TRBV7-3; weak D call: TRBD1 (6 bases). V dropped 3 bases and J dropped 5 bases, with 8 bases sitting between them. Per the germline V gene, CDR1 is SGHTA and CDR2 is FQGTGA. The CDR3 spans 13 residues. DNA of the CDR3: TGTGCCAGCAGCTTTGGACAGAACAATGAGCAGTTCTTC. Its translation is CASSFGQNNEQFF.

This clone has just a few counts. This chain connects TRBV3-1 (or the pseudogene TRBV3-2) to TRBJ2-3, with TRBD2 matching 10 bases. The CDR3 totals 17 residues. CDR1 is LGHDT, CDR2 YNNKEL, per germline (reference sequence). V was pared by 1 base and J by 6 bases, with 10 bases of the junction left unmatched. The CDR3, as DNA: TGTGCCAGCAGCCAAGGGTGGGCTAGCGGGAGATGGGATACGCAGTATTTT. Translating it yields CASSQGWASGRWDTQYF.

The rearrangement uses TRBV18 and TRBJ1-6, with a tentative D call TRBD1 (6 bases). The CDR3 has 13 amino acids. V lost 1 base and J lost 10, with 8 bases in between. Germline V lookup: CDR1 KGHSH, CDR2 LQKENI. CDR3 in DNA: TGTGCCAGCTCACCACAGGGGGACTCACCCCTCCACTTT. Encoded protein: CASSPQGDSPLHF.

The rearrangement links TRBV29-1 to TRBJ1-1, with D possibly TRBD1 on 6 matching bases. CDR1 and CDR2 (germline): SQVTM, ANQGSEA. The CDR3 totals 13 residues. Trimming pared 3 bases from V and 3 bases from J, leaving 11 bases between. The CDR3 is CSVDRGPDTEAFF. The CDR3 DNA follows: TGCAGCGTTGACAGGGGTCCGGACACTGAAGCTTTCTTT.

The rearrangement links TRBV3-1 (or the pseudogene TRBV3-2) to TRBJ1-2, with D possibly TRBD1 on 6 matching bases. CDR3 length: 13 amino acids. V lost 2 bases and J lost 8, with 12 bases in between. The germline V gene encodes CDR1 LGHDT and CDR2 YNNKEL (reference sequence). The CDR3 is CASSQLTGTGYTF. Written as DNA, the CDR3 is TGTGCCAGCAGCCAATTAACAGGGACCGGCTACACCTTC.

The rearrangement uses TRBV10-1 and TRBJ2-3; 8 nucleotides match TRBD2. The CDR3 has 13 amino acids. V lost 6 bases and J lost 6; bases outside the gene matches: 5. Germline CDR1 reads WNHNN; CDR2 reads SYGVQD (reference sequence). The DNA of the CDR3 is TGCGCCAGCAGCTCCGGGACTAGTGATACGCAGTATTTT. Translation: CASSSGTSDTQYF.

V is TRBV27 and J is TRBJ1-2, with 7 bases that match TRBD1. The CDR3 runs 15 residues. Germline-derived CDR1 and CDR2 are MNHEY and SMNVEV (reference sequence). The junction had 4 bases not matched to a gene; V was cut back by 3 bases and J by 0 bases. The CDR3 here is CASSLTGTANYGYTF. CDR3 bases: TGTGCCAGCAGTTTGACCGGGACAGCTAACTATGGCTACACCTTC.

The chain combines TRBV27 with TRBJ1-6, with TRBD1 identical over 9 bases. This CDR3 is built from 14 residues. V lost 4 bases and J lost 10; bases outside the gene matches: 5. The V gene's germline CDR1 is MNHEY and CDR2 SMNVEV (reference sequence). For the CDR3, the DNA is TGTGCCAGCAGTTCCGGACAGGGGCTCTCACCCCTCCACTTT. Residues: CASSSGQGLSPLHF.

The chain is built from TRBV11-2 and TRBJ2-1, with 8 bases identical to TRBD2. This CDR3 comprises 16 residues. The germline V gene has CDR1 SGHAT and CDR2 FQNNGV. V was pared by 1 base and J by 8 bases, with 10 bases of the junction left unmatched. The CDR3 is CASSLAAGVGKDEQFF. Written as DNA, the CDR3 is TGTGCCAGCAGCTTAGCAGCGGGAGTGGGGAAGGATGAGCAGTTCTTC. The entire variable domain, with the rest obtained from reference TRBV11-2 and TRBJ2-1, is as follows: EAGVAQSPRYKIIEKRQSVAFWCNPISGHATLYWYQQILGQGPKLLIQFQNNGVVDDSQLPKDRFSAERLKGVDSTLKIQPAKLEDSAVYLCASSLAAGVGKDEQFFGPGTRLTVL.

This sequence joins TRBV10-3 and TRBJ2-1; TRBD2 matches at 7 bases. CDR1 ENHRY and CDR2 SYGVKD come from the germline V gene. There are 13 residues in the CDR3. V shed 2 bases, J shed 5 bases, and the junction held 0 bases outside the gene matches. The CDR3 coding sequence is TGTGCCATCAGTGAGCTAGCGGACAATGAGCAGTTCTTC. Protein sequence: CAISELADNEQFF.